These 32 T cell receptor beta chains share one sample of origin, sequenced in a study of OX40 agonist ivuxolimab in advanced cancers. Repertoires were generated with immunoSEQ multiplex PCR, while TCRdb's copy carries only in-frame clones and drops some. The table lists under 45,000 clones, around 79% of them singletons. Sample: CD4+ or CD8+ T cells sorted from blood, taken in a trial of the OX40 agonist ivuxolimab. The source is an adult with an advanced solid tumor such as melanoma, head and neck, liver or kidney cancer.

The rearrangement joins TRBV6-5 to TRBJ2-7; TRBD1 or TRBD2 may be the D gene (5 bases each). V shed 1 base and J shed 5 bases, with 9 bases lying between them. The CDR3 runs to 13 residues. Germline V gives CDR1 MNHEY, CDR2 SVGAGI. The CDR3 bases are TGTGCCAGCAGTTACTATGGGGGAAACGAGCAGTACTTC. This encodes CASSYYGGNEQYF.

The chain is built from TRBV28 and TRBJ2-5; D unresolved. The DNA end is more similar to TRBJ2-7, so the J call may be wrong. There are 12 residues in the CDR3. CDR1 is MDHEN and CDR2 is SYDVKM in the germline V gene. The CDR3 DNA is TGTGCCAGCAGTTTATTATGGACCGAGCAGTACTTC. Protein product: CASSLLWTEQYF.

This rearrangement joins TRBV6-1 to TRBJ2-3; 10 nucleotides agree with TRBD2. Germline V gene lookup returns CDR1 MNHNS and CDR2 SASEGT. With 11 bases clipped from V and 4 bases from J, the junction kept 9 bases outside the gene matches. This CDR3 region has 14 residues. The CDR3 loop is CASKGTSVADTQYF. CDR3 bases: TGTGCCTCAAAAGGGACTAGCGTCGCAGATACGCAGTATTTT.

This chain uses TRBV5-8 with TRBJ1-5, with a possible D match to TRBD1 (5 bases). CDR1 and CDR2 from the germline V gene are SGHTS and YDEGEE. The CDR3 has 14 residues. Trimming left V 4 bases short and J 2 bases short, with 10 bases between. The CDR3 DNA follows: TGTGCCAGCAGCAATTGGGGCGGCAATCAGCCCCAGCATTTT. It is translated as CASSNWGGNQPQHF.

The chain couples TRBV5-1 to TRBJ2-2, with unresolved D. This CDR3 is 16 amino acids long. Germline assignment: CDR1 SGHRS and CDR2 YFSETQ. The V gene lost 1 base and the J gene lost 4 bases, with 14 bases spanning the gap. CDR3 bases: TGCGCCAGCAGCTTGCTCCCCGACTGGGGCACCGGGGAGCTGTTTTTT. The encoded protein is CASSLLPDWGTGELFF.

The chain has TRBV11-2 and TRBJ1-6; D is unresolved. CDR1 SGHAT and CDR2 FQNNGV come from the germline V gene. CDR3 size: 17 residues. The V and J ends lost 3 bases and 5 bases respectively, with 17 bases between them. The CDR3 here is CASSFFSGPNNNSPLHF. CDR3 sequence (DNA): TGTGCCAGCAGCTTCTTCTCCGGACCGAATAATAATTCACCCCTCCACTTT.

This clone was seen only once. The chain combines TRBV11-2 with TRBJ2-5, with 9 positions matching TRBD1. The CDR3 runs to 14 residues. Germline V gene lookup returns CDR1 SGHAT and CDR2 FQNNGV. J gave up 3 bases and V 5 bases, and 4 bases lay outside the gene matches. The CDR3 sequence: CASSQGTGKETQYF. DNA for the CDR3: TGTGCCAGCAGCCAAGGGACAGGGAAAGAGACCCAGTACTTC.

This chain joins TRBV7-2 and TRBJ2-2, with a weak D call TRBD2 (5 bases). Between the trimmed V and J ends, which lost 5 bases and 1 base, there was a span of 8 bases. Germline values: CDR1 SGHTA, CDR2 FQGNSA. This CDR3 region has 14 residues. CDR3 region: CASSISGNTGELFF. DNA for the CDR3: TGTGCCAGCAGCATCAGCGGGAACACCGGGGAGCTGTTTTTT.

This chain links TRBV6-4 with TRBJ1-1; 7 bases map to TRBD1. J was trimmed by 1 base and V by 6 bases; bases with no gene match: 2. This CDR3 comprises 13 residues. The germline gives CDR1 MRHNA, CDR2 SNTAGT. The CDR3 DNA sequence: TGTGCCAGCAGCTGGACAGGGAACACTGAAGCTTTCTTT. Translated: CASSWTGNTEAFF.

V and J are TRBV7-8 and TRBJ1-1; possible D gene TRBD1, 5 bases. V gave up 1 base and J gave up 5 bases, with 23 bases separating them. Germline CDR1 reads SGHVS; CDR2 reads FQNEAQ. The CDR3 consists of 18 residues. The CDR3 loop is CASSLVRRGGVTKTEAFF. CDR3 DNA sequence: TGTGCCAGCAGCTTAGTCAGACGGGGCGGAGTAACTAAGACTGAAGCTTTCTTT.

The chain recombines TRBV4-1 with TRBJ2-7; TRBD2 matches at 11 bases. Germline V gene sequence: CDR1 MGHRA, CDR2 YSYEKL. The CDR3 spans 16 residues. V gave up 4 bases and J gave up 2 bases; unmatched junction bases: 7. CDR3 in amino acids: CASSLRLAGFTYEQYF. CDR3 DNA sequence: TGCGCCAGCAGCCTTAGACTAGCGGGGTTTACCTACGAGCAGTACTTC.

The V call is TRBV30, the J call TRBJ1-2; D is unclear. Trimming stripped 2 bases from V and 12 bases from J, with 22 bases between. Germline CDR1 GTSNPN, CDR2 SVGIG (reference sequence). The CDR3 extends over 14 amino acids. Here the CDR3 reads CAWSHPASRSGNTF. The CDR3 DNA follows: TGTGCCTGGAGTCACCCCGCCTCACGATCGGGCAACACCTTC.

The V gene is TRBV14, the J gene TRBJ1-1; 7 bases are a match to TRBD1. With 4 bases clipped from V and 1 base from J, the junction kept 9 bases outside the gene matches. Germline CDR1 and CDR2: SGHDN and FVKESK. The CDR3 is 16 amino acids. In nucleotides, the CDR3 is TGTGCCAGCAGCCCGACAGGGATGTTAGGGAACACTGAAGCTTTCTTT. Translation: CASSPTGMLGNTEAFF. The variable domain in full, with the rest retrieved from reference TRBV14 and TRBJ1-1, is EAGVTQFPSHSVIEKGQTVTLRCDPISGHDNLYWYRRVMGKEIKFLLHFVKESKQDESGMPNNRFLAERTGGTYSTLKVQPAELEDSGVYFCASSPTGMLGNTEAFFGQGTRLTVV.

The chain couples TRBV5-1 to TRBJ2-3, with D perhaps being TRBD1 or TRBD2 (5 bases each). The CDR3 sequence is 16 residues long. Germline CDR1 is SGHRS and CDR2 is YFSETQ. Trimming took off 4 bases at V and 2 bases at J, with 17 bases between the two ends. DNA for the CDR3: TGCGCCAGCAGCGTAGGGGCGGGTCCTTTCACAGATACGCAGTATTTT. Encoded protein: CASSVGAGPFTDTQYF.

The chain joins TRBV5-1 to TRBJ2-2; D possibly corresponds to TRBD1 (6 bases). V lost 6 bases and J 2 bases, leaving 14 bases between the germline ends. There are 15 residues in the CDR3. Germline assignment: CDR1 SGHRS and CDR2 YFSETQ. The CDR3 loop is CASISGTTNTGELFF. CDR3 DNA sequence: TGCGCCAGCATATCCGGGACAACTAACACCGGGGAGCTGTTTTTT.

The rearrangement joins TRBV6-1 to TRBJ1-2, with D possibly TRBD1 on 6 matching bases. The CDR3 has 14 residues. Germline CDR1 MNHNS, CDR2 SASEGT. Trimming cost V 7 bases and J 0 bases, with 12 bases left between them. CDR3 region: CASIPTGTNYGYTF. The CDR3 DNA follows: TGTGCCAGCATCCCAACAGGGACTAACTATGGCTACACCTTC.

This rearrangement joins TRBV27 to TRBJ2-1, with unresolved D. Germline CDR1 and CDR2: MNHEY and SMNVEV (reference sequence). The CDR3 covers 15 residues. Deletions cut 6 bases from V and 5 bases from J, with 17 bases between. Written as DNA, the CDR3 is TGTGCCAGCAGCGTCCTCATATCGGATCACAATGAGCAGTTCTTC. Translation gives CASSVLISDHNEQFF.

The CDR3 sequence is CASSLEGSSYEQYF. The CDR3 region has the DNA TGCGCCAGCAGCTTGGAGGGGAGCTCCTACGAGCAGTACTTC. The J gene is TRBJ2-7, the V gene TRBV5-1; D may be TRBD1 or TRBD2 (5 bases each). The CDR3 extends over 14 amino acids. CDR1 SGHRS and CDR2 YFSETQ come from the germline V gene. Between the trimmed V and J ends, which lost 0 bases and 0 bases, there was a span of 7 bases.

This rearrangement joins TRBV10-3 to TRBJ2-2; D may correspond to TRBD1 or TRBD2 (6 bases each). This CDR3 has 17 amino acids. CDR1 and CDR2 (germline): ENHRY, SYGVKD. V dropped 0 bases and J dropped 5 bases, with 16 bases sitting between them. CDR3 DNA sequence: TGTGCCATCAGTGAGTCAGTAGGGGGGCGTGATACCGGGGAGCTGTTTTTT. Protein: CAISESVGGRDTGELFF.

The V gene is TRBV27, the J gene TRBJ2-3; tentative D call: TRBD2 (6 bases). Trimming took off 8 bases at V and 1 base at J, with 10 bases between the two ends. The CDR3 is made up of 13 amino acids. Germline values: CDR1 MNHEY, CDR2 SMNVEV (reference sequence). The CDR3 is CASFPGGTDTQYF. The CDR3 DNA reads as TGTGCCAGCTTCCCGGGGGGCACAGATACGCAGTATTTT.

The chain employs TRBV10-2 and TRBJ2-2; D may be TRBD1 or TRBD2 (5 bases each). This CDR3 has 15 amino acids. Germline CDR1 WSHSY, CDR2 SAAADI. V was clipped by 3 bases and J by 0 bases, with 8 bases between them. CDR3 nucleotide sequence: TGCGCCAGCAGTGATGAGGGACCGAACACCGGGGAGCTGTTTTTT. Translation: CASSDEGPNTGELFF.

The chain carries TRBV6-6 and TRBJ1-1, with 7 bases fitting TRBD1. Germline CDR1 MNHNY, CDR2 SVGAGI (reference sequence). The trim removed 0 bases at V and 4 bases at J, leaving 8 bases unmatched. CDR3 length: 16 residues. Here the CDR3 DNA reads TGTGCCAGCAGTTACTCGTCGAGACAGGGTGGCACTGAAGCTTTCTTT. Its protein product is CASSYSSRQGGTEAFF.

This clone was seen more than once but under ten times. The rearrangement uses TRBV11-2 and TRBJ1-1; maybe TRBD1 (6 bases). V was cut by 0 bases and J by 5 bases, with 22 bases left in between. The germline V gene has CDR1 SGHAT and CDR2 FQNNGV. The CDR3 length is 18 residues. CDR3 loop: CASSLDLQLGAGGTEAFF. CDR3 DNA sequence: TGTGCCAGCAGCTTAGATCTTCAGCTGGGGGCGGGTGGGACTGAAGCTTTCTTT.

V usage is TRBV2 and J usage is TRBJ2-5, with 7 bases fitting TRBD1. The CDR3 loop spans 16 amino acids. CDR1 and CDR2 from the germline V gene are SNHLY and FYNNEI. The V segment lost 3 bases and the J segment 1 base; nucleotides outside the gene matches: 8. The DNA of the CDR3 is TGTGCCAGCAGTGAGGAGACAGGGTGGTTCCAAGAGACCCAGTACTTC. It specifies CASSEETGWFQETQYF.

This clone was seen a handful of times. The chain links TRBV7-2 to TRBJ1-3; D call uncertain. Trimming took 5 bases from V and 4 from J, leaving 9 bases between them. This CDR3 is 13 amino acids long. Germline V gene lookup returns CDR1 SGHTA and CDR2 FQGNSA. CDR3 in amino acids: CASSTQGGNTIYF. For the CDR3, the DNA is TGTGCCAGCAGCACCCAAGGGGGAAACACCATATATTTT.

V is TRBV29-1 and J is TRBJ2-3; D gene ambiguous. The CDR3 extends over 14 amino acids. Deletions cut 0 bases from V and 8 bases from J, with 15 bases between. Germline CDR1 reads SQVTM; CDR2 reads ANQGSEA. The CDR3 loop reads CSVEDRAMVGTQYF. The CDR3, as DNA: TGCAGCGTTGAAGATCGGGCTATGGTGGGTACGCAGTATTTT.

This clone came up once. The chain couples TRBV5-1 to TRBJ2-5, with TRBD1 matching 9 bases. The CDR3 runs 15 residues. The germline V gene has CDR1 SGHRS and CDR2 YFSETQ. V shed 2 bases and J 7 bases; nucleotides not matched to a gene: 9. The CDR3, as DNA: TGCGCCAGCAGCTTTTCCGGGACAGGGATCCCGACCCAGTACTTC. It is translated as CASSFSGTGIPTQYF.

The chain combines TRBV28 with TRBJ2-3, with 9 bases fitting TRBD2. V lost 4 bases and J lost 3; bases outside the gene matches: 17. The germline V gene has CDR1 MDHEN and CDR2 SYDVKM. The CDR3 loop spans 19 amino acids. The CDR3 nucleotides read TGTGCCAGCAGTTACCCTGTTCCCAATCCAGCGGGGGGTACAGATACGCAGTATTTT. Translation: CASSYPVPNPAGGTDTQYF.

The chain uses TRBV7-2 and TRBJ1-2; D may be TRBD1 (6 bases). V was shortened by 1 base and J by 4 bases, with 13 bases between the two germline ends. The CDR3 consists of 15 residues. CDR1 SGHTA and CDR2 FQGNSA come from the germline V gene. The CDR3 is CASSLVLGGTYGYTF. In DNA, the CDR3 is TGTGCCAGCAGCTTAGTATTAGGGGGGACCTATGGCTACACCTTC. The whole variable domain, remainder taken from reference TRBV7-2 and TRBJ1-2, is GAGVSQSPSNKVTEKGKDVELRCDPISGHTALYWYRQSLGQGLEFLIYFQGNSAPDKSGLPSDRFSAERTGGSVSTLTIQRTQQEDSAVYLCASSLVLGGTYGYTFGSGTRLTVV.

The V call is TRBV29-1, the J call TRBJ2-3; D gene ambiguous. This CDR3 region has 11 residues. CDR1 and CDR2 (germline): SQVTM, ANQGSEA. Trimming shortened V by 3 bases and J by 4 bases, and 5 bases separated the two germline ends. CDR3 sequence: CSVDWSDTQYF. DNA for the CDR3: TGCAGCGTTGATTGGTCAGATACGCAGTATTTT.

This chain connects TRBV6-1 to TRBJ2-1; TRBD1 matches at 9 bases. The CDR3 sequence is 15 residues long. Germline trimming cut 4 bases from V and 7 bases from J; bases unmatched to any gene: 8. The germline gives CDR1 MNHNS, CDR2 SASEGT. CDR3 DNA sequence: TGTGCCAGCAGTGGCTTGGGGACAGGGCGGAATGAGCAGTTCTTC. This gives the protein CASSGLGTGRNEQFF.

The chain combines TRBV5-1 with TRBJ2-7, with D maybe TRBD2 (7 bases). The CDR3 extends over 15 amino acids. Germline V CDR1 and CDR2: SGHRS, YFSETQ. V gave up 4 bases and J gave up 4 bases, with 18 bases separating them. The CDR3 region has the DNA TGCGCCAGCAGCCCCACAGGGAGGGACTTTTACGAGCAGTACTTC. It encodes CASSPTGRDFYEQYF.